A single sample gave rise to the 23 T cell receptor beta chains below, sequenced in a study of blood T cell repertoires in COVID-19. Some clones are missing from TCRdb's copy, which holds only in-frame ones; the method was immunoSEQ multiplex PCR. The sample contains 200,000 to 250,000 clones, roughly 80% of which appear only once. Specimen: peripheral blood. The receptor source for this set is a woman between 18 and 29 years old with acute or convalescent COVID-19.

The chain is built from TRBV5-4 and TRBJ2-1; the match to TRBD2 covers 9 bases. The length of the CDR3 is 15 residues. Looked up from germline, CDR1 is SGHNT and CDR2 is YYREEE (reference sequence). The V segment lost 0 bases and the J segment 8 bases; nucleotides outside the gene matches: 6. CDR3 protein: CASSLGSSGIYEQFF. Here the CDR3 DNA reads TGTGCCAGCAGCTTGGGATCTAGCGGGATCTATGAGCAGTTCTTC.

CDR3 DNA sequence: TGTGCCAGCAGTGAAGGAGGCAGGGCAGGTGGCTACACCTTC. Its protein product is CASSEGGRAGGYTF. The chain is built from TRBV6-1 and TRBJ1-2; D might be TRBD1 (5 bases). The CDR3 spans 14 residues. V was cut by 1 base and J by 7 bases, with 13 bases left in between. In germline, CDR1 is MNHNS, CDR2 SASEGT.

The CDR3 protein is CATKDNRGNTEAFF. Here the CDR3 DNA reads TGTGCCACCAAAGACAACAGGGGGAACACTGAAGCTTTCTTT. The chain is built from TRBV24-1 and TRBJ1-1; 7 bases fit TRBD1. The CDR3 has 14 amino acids. Germline V lookup: CDR1 KGHDR, CDR2 SFDVKD. The junction had 6 bases not matched to a gene; V was cut back by 8 bases and J by 1 base.

This rearrangement joins TRBV7-2 to TRBJ1-4; 8 nucleotides align to TRBD1. Trimming took 5 bases from V and 4 from J; bases not matched to a gene: 3. CDR3 length: 14 amino acids. Germline V lookup: CDR1 SGHTA, CDR2 FQGNSA. The CDR3 DNA is TGTGCCAGCAGCGCAGGGGGCCTTAATGAAAAACTGTTTTTT. Protein: CASSAGGLNEKLFF.

The chain has TRBV4-1 and TRBJ2-7; 7 bases match TRBD1. Trimming cost V 0 bases and J 2 bases; bases outside gene matches: 4. Germline lookup yields CDR1 MGHRA and CDR2 YSYEKL. The CDR3 has 15 residues. The CDR3 sequence: CASSQDWDRAYEQYF. CDR3 sequence (DNA): TGCGCCAGCAGCCAAGATTGGGACAGAGCCTACGAGCAGTACTTC.

This clone was detected a few times. This rearrangement joins TRBV7-9 to TRBJ2-1; D is unclear. Trimming pared 8 bases from V and 15 bases from J, leaving 20 bases between. This CDR3 contains 12 residues. The germline V gene has CDR1 SEHNR and CDR2 FQNEAQ (reference sequence). CDR3 DNA sequence: TGTGCCAGCCGTACAGTGACCCACATTGGGTTCTTC. It codes for CASRTVTHIGFF.

This chain joins TRBV7-9 and TRBJ2-7; 8 nucleotides line up with TRBD1. With V trimmed by 4 bases and J by 2 bases, 7 bases remained unmatched. The CDR3 runs to 15 residues. Germline values: CDR1 SEHNR, CDR2 FQNEAQ (reference sequence). The DNA of the CDR3 is TGTGCCAGCAGCTCGGACAGGGTAATGACCTACGAGCAGTACTTC. This encodes CASSSDRVMTYEQYF.

The rearrangement uses TRBV18 and TRBJ2-7; 9 bases are a match to TRBD2. CDR1 is KGHSH, CDR2 LQKENI, per germline. This CDR3 spans 17 amino acids. Trimming took 0 bases from V and 5 from J; bases not matched to a gene: 11. DNA of the CDR3: TGTGCCAGCTCACCACCGGGCTCGACTAGCGGAGACCACGAGCAGTACTTC. Its protein is CASSPPGSTSGDHEQYF.

This chain joins TRBV5-6 and TRBJ1-1; D perhaps matches TRBD1 (5 bases). V lost 1 base to trimming and J lost 8 bases, with 15 bases between them. Germline CDR1 reads SGHDT; CDR2 reads YYEEEE. This CDR3 region has 14 residues. The CDR3 spells CASSLTGKYREAFF. The CDR3 DNA is TGTGCCAGCAGCTTGACCGGCAAATACAGGGAAGCTTTCTTT.

The sample holds many counts of this clone. This chain connects TRBV4-1 to TRBJ1-2, with TRBD1 identical over 8 bases. The CDR3 is 14 residues long. The V gene end was trimmed by 0 bases and the J gene end by 4 bases; junction bases not matched to a gene: 1. In germline, CDR1 is MGHRA, CDR2 YSYEKL. The CDR3 here is CASSQEGTGYGYTF. The CDR3 nucleotides read TGCGCCAGCAGCCAAGAGGGGACAGGCTATGGCTACACCTTC.

The chain couples TRBV16 to TRBJ2-2, with D perhaps TRBD2 (5 bases). V gave up 6 bases and J gave up 1 base, with 9 bases separating them. The germline V gene encodes CDR1 KGHSY and CDR2 FQNENV. The CDR3 consists of 14 residues. The CDR3 bases are TGTGCCAGCAGTCCGGGATTGAACACCGGGGAGCTGTTTTTT. Encoded protein: CASSPGLNTGELFF. The full variable domain, rest sourced from reference TRBV16 and TRBJ2-2, is GEEVAQTPKHLVRGEGQKAKLYCAPIKGHSYVFWYQQVLKNEFKFLISFQNENVFDETGMPKERFSAKCLPNSPCSLEIQATKLEDSAVYFCASSPGLNTGELFFGEGSRLTVL.

This sequence joins TRBV12-5 and TRBJ2-1; 9 nucleotides match TRBD1. The CDR3 runs to 16 residues. The germline CDR1 and CDR2 sequences are LGHNT and FRNRAP. The V gene end was trimmed by 3 bases and the J gene end by 3 bases; junction bases not matched to a gene: 6. CDR3 residues: CASGFNTGQGYNEQFF. CDR3 nucleotide sequence: TGTGCTAGTGGTTTTAACACGGGACAGGGCTACAATGAGCAGTTCTTC.

The chain uses TRBV6-5 and TRBJ1-6; 8 bases map to TRBD1. This CDR3 contains 14 residues. CDR1 MNHEY and CDR2 SVGAGI come from the germline V gene. Trimming removed 8 bases from V and 7 bases from J; junction bases left unmatched: 7. In DNA, the CDR3 is TGTGCCAGCGGGACCGGGACAGGAAATTCACCCCTCCACTTT. Residues: CASGTGTGNSPLHF.

This clone appeared a few times. This CDR3 is CASTSRQGVANEKLFF. CDR3 in DNA: TGTGCCAGTACCTCGCGACAGGGGGTTGCTAATGAAAAACTGTTTTTT. The chain couples TRBV19 to TRBJ1-4; 9 positions match TRBD1. This CDR3 region has 16 residues. Germline values: CDR1 LNHDA, CDR2 SQIVND (reference sequence). J was trimmed by 3 bases and V by 7 bases; bases with no gene match: 9.

V is TRBV30 and J is TRBJ2-6; D remains unclear. Looked up from germline, CDR1 is GTSNPN and CDR2 is SVGIG (reference sequence). V lost 0 bases and J 0 bases, leaving 15 bases between the germline ends. This CDR3 has 18 amino acids. This CDR3 is CAWSVGDKYISGANVLTF. CDR3 nucleotide sequence: TGTGCCTGGAGTGTCGGCGACAAATATATCTCTGGGGCCAACGTCCTGACTTTC.

The CDR3 spells CASSPDRLGQPQHF. CDR3 DNA: TGCGCCAGCAGCCCGGACAGGTTAGGTCAGCCCCAGCATTTT. This rearrangement joins TRBV5-1 to TRBJ1-5; 7 bases are a match to TRBD1. The CDR3 covers 14 residues. J lost 6 bases, V lost 4 bases, and 7 bases had no gene match. Germline-derived CDR1 and CDR2 are SGHRS and YFSETQ.

The chain recombines TRBV25-1 with TRBJ1-3; 8 bases agree with TRBD1. Germline V lookup: CDR1 MGHDK, CDR2 SYGVNS. This CDR3 is built from 13 residues. V dropped 6 bases and J dropped 9; count of bases not matched to a gene: 7. The CDR3 spells CASSYTGGSTIYF. Here the CDR3 DNA reads TGTGCCAGCAGCTACACAGGGGGATCCACCATATATTTT.

The chain couples TRBV5-1 to TRBJ1-1; TRBD1 agrees at 11 bases. Losses at the gene ends were 3 bases for V and 0 bases for J; bases not matched to a gene: 10. The germline CDR1 and CDR2 sequences are SGHRS and YFSETQ. The CDR3 consists of 18 residues. CDR3 nucleotide sequence: TGCGCCAGCAGCTCCCCACACGGACAGGGGGCGATGAACACTGAAGCTTTCTTT. This sequence encodes CASSSPHGQGAMNTEAFF.

This sequence joins TRBV14 and TRBJ2-1, with D possibly being TRBD1 (6 bases). Germline CDR1 and CDR2: SGHDN and FVKESK. The CDR3 is 14 residues long. Trimming cost V 4 bases and J 7 bases, with 14 bases left between them. CDR3 nucleotide sequence: TGTGCCAGCAGCCGCCAGGGGACGGGTAATGAGCAGTTCTTC. Translation gives CASSRQGTGNEQFF.

The J gene is TRBJ2-1, the V gene TRBV12-5; the match to TRBD2 covers 7 bases. Germline loops: CDR1 LGHNT, CDR2 FRNRAP. This CDR3 is built from 17 residues. V was pared by 0 bases and J by 4 bases, with 9 bases of the junction left unmatched. The CDR3 protein is CASGLVRAGEFYNEQFF. DNA for the CDR3: TGTGCTAGTGGTTTGGTACGCGCGGGGGAGTTTTACAATGAGCAGTTCTTC.

This clone appeared a single time. Here the CDR3 reads CASSTGGSRMNTEAFF. Here the CDR3 DNA reads TGTGCCAGCAGCACAGGGGGGTCGCGGATGAACACTGAAGCTTTCTTT. This chain joins TRBV7-6 and TRBJ1-1, with 8 bases fitting TRBD1. Germline trimming cut 5 bases from V and 0 bases from J; bases unmatched to any gene: 8. CDR1 SGHVS and CDR2 FNYEAQ come from the germline V gene. The CDR3 runs to 16 residues.

This chain links TRBV6-5 with TRBJ2-1; possibly TRBD1 for D (5 bases). Germline V gene data show CDR1 as MNHEY and CDR2 as SVGAGI. The CDR3 has 14 residues. The germline V and J ends were trimmed by 0 bases and 2 bases, with 5 bases remaining between them. The CDR3 here is CASSYSTAYNEQFF. CDR3 bases: TGTGCCAGCAGTTACTCGACAGCCTACAATGAGCAGTTCTTC.

This chain connects TRBV27 to TRBJ1-2; D is possibly TRBD1 (5 bases). V was pared by 8 bases and J by 8 bases, with 21 bases between. CDR1 and CDR2 from the germline V gene are MNHEY and SMNVEV (reference sequence). The CDR3 consists of 14 residues. This CDR3 is CASLGSQGYGGYTF. The CDR3 bases are TGTGCCAGCCTGGGGTCCCAGGGCTATGGCGGCTACACCTTC.